One and the same sample provided the 10 T cell receptor beta chains below, sequenced in a study of T cells after yellow fever vaccination. TCRdb recomputed calls from the 5' RACE reads with MiXCR, one row per CDR3 protein. The profile shows approximately 150,000 distinct CDR3 sequences, about 6% of them singletons. The sample in question was CD4+ T cells sorted from PBMCs, obtained on the day of the first yellow fever vaccination. The source of these receptors is a man aged 18-30 years who received the YFV17D yellow fever vaccine.

This clonotype appeared a few times. The rearrangement uses TRBV12-3 or TRBV12-4 and TRBJ2-6; D is unresolved. There are 15 residues in the CDR3. With 6 bases removed from V and 2 bases from J, the gap between germline ends came to 11 bases. The DNA for the CDR3 is TGTGCCAGCAGCACGGCGGCAGCTGGGGCCAACGTCCTGACTTTC. Its translation: CASSTAAAGANVLTF.

This clonotype was found a few times. The chain is built from TRBV2 and TRBJ2-7; 7 bases align to TRBD2. The ends lost 6 bases at V and 3 bases at J; junction bases unmatched: 5. The CDR3 has 13 residues. Germline values: CDR1 SNHLY, CDR2 FYNNEI. CDR3 sequence: CASSGTNRYEQYV. CDR3 nucleotides: TGTGCCAGCAGCGGGACTAACCGCTACGAGCAGTACGTC.

This clonotype showed up just a few times. V gene TRBV7-2 combines with J gene TRBJ2-7; 7 bases are shared with TRBD2. Trimming removed 6 bases from V and 1 base from J; junction bases left unmatched: 6. CDR1 SGHTA and CDR2 FQGNSA come from the germline V gene. The CDR3 length is 14 residues. This chain's CDR3 is CASSPRLASYEQYF. The CDR3 DNA reads as TGTGCCAGCAGTCCCCGACTAGCTTCCTACGAGCAGTACTTC.

As concerns this clonotype: A junction end diverges from the germline sequence, so it may reflect a read error. The chain couples TRBV5-1 to TRBJ2-1, with TRBD2 matching over 12 bases. This CDR3 is 15 amino acids long. CDR1 and CDR2 (germline): SGHRS, YFSETQ. The chain's CDR3 is CTSSLALAGGREQFF. CDR3 nucleotides: TGCACCAGCAGCTTGGCCCTAGCGGGGGGGCGTGAGCAGTTCTTC. Complete variable domain (other parts from reference TRBV5-1 and TRBJ2-1): KAGVTQTPRYLIKTRGQQVTLSCSPISGHRSVSWYQQTPGQGLQFLFEYFSETQRNKGNFPGRFSGRQFSNSRSEMNVSTLELGDSALYLCTSSLALAGGREQFFGPGTRLTVL.

This clonotype was recorded at least ten times. The V call is TRBV7-2, the J call TRBJ1-2; 9 bases fit TRBD1. Looked up from germline, CDR1 is SGHTA and CDR2 is FQGNSA. This CDR3 is built from 15 residues. Unmatched junction bases numbered 8, after V lost 5 bases and J lost 4 bases. CDR3: CASSPTGGEGYGYTF. As DNA, the CDR3 is TGTGCCAGCAGCCCCACAGGGGGCGAGGGCTATGGCTACACCTTC.

This clonotype came up a few times. The chain uses TRBV19 and TRBJ1-1; TRBD1 matches 7 bases. J lost 5 bases, V lost 5 bases, and 11 bases had no gene match. CDR1 and CDR2 (germline): LNHDA, SQIVND (reference sequence). This CDR3 is 15 amino acids long. Written as DNA, the CDR3 is TGTGCCAGTAGTTACGACTGGACAGGCAGGACTGAAGCTTTCTTT. It encodes CASSYDWTGRTEAFF.

This clonotype was found many times. The rearrangement uses TRBV7-8 and TRBJ1-1; no definite D call. CDR1 is SGHVS, CDR2 FQNEAQ, per germline. This CDR3 has 14 amino acids. V lost 1 base and J lost 0, with 6 bases in between. CDR3 protein: CASSLVLVNTEAFF. The CDR3 nucleotides are TGTGCCAGCAGCTTAGTTTTGGTGAACACTGAAGCTTTCTTT.

This clonotype was seen repeatedly, ten times or more. The chain combines TRBV5-5 with TRBJ2-7; 7 nucleotides match TRBD2. V shed 4 bases, J shed 5 bases, and the junction held 15 bases outside the gene matches. Per germline, CDR1 SGHKS and CDR2 YYEKEE (reference sequence). The CDR3 is 16 residues long. The CDR3 reads CASSPTGEGRVHEQYV. CDR3 in DNA: TGTGCCAGCAGCCCGACCGGGGAGGGACGTGTTCACGAGCAGTACGTC.

This clonotype came up many times. V gene TRBV6-5 combines with J gene TRBJ2-5; 9 bases are shared with TRBD2. V was pared by 4 bases and J by 5 bases, with 8 bases of the junction left unmatched. This CDR3 spans 15 amino acids. Per the germline V gene, CDR1 is MNHEY and CDR2 is SVGAGI. The CDR3 DNA sequence: TGTGCCAGCAGTTTTGGCGCGGGGGGGCTGGAGACCCAGTACTTC. Its translation is CASSFGAGGLETQYF.

This clonotype was seen at least ten times. This chain joins TRBV24-1 and TRBJ2-5, with TRBD1 matching 9 bases. Germline CDR1 KGHDR, CDR2 SFDVKD. CDR3 length: 16 residues. V gave up 7 bases and J gave up 0 bases; unmatched junction bases: 8. The CDR3 spells CATSTPGQGYQETQYF. CDR3 coding DNA: TGTGCCACCAGCACCCCGGGACAGGGTTACCAAGAGACCCAGTACTTC.